These 12 T cell receptor beta chains came from one sample sequenced in a study of a mutant IDH1 vaccine in newly diagnosed glioma. Data came from immunoSEQ multiplex PCR; TCRdb stores just in-frame clones and leaves some out. The top ten hold 7% to 9% of the sample, which has 90,000 to 95,000 clones, around 82% seen once. Documented time point: baseline, week 1 (first vaccination visit). Treatment specified: pre-vaccination baseline after standard-of-care therapy. The input for sequencing was PBMCs, taken from a glioma patient treated with radiotherapy, temozolomide or both. The receptors were sampled from a woman between 45 and 60 years old with glioma.

The rearrangement links TRBV19 to TRBJ1-5, with 9 nucleotides matching TRBD1. Looked up from germline, CDR1 is LNHDA and CDR2 is SQIVND (reference sequence). The trim removed 7 bases at V and 3 bases at J, leaving 7 bases unmatched. There are 15 residues in the CDR3. Here the CDR3 DNA reads TGTGCCAGTAAATTAGGGACAGGGTTCAATCAGCCCCAGCATTTT. Protein product: CASKLGTGFNQPQHF.

The genes are TRBV29-1 and TRBJ2-1; TRBD2 might be the D (6 bases). The V gene lost 6 bases and the J gene lost 5 bases, with 17 bases spanning the gap. Germline CDR1 reads SQVTM; CDR2 reads ANQGSEA. CDR3 length: 14 residues. The CDR3 DNA reads as TGCAGCGTCGAAAGCCCGGGACTCCACAATGAGCAGTTCTTC. Amino acid sequence: CSVESPGLHNEQFF.

Written as DNA, the CDR3 is TGCGCCAGCAGCCGCCTCGGGCGTAGCACAGATACGCAGTATTTT. It yields the protein CASSRLGRSTDTQYF. V usage is TRBV10-1 and J usage is TRBJ2-3; unclear D gene. With 6 bases removed from V and 0 bases from J, the gap between germline ends came to 13 bases. From germline, CDR1 is WNHNN and CDR2 SYGVQD (reference sequence). CDR3 length: 15 residues.

This sequence joins TRBV2 and TRBJ2-2, with 10 bases lining up with TRBD2. CDR1 is SNHLY and CDR2 is FYNNEI in the germline V gene. The ends lost 3 bases at V and 7 bases at J; junction bases unmatched: 5. The CDR3 sequence is 15 residues long. The CDR3 DNA is TGTGCCAGCAGTGAGTTAGCGGGAGGCAACGGGGAGCTGTTTTTT. This codes for CASSELAGGNGELFF. The full variable domain, completed using reference TRBV2 and TRBJ2-2, is EPEVTQTPSHQVTQMGQEVILRCVPISNHLYFYWYRQILGQKVEFLVSFYNNEISEKSEIFDDQFSVERPDGSNFTLKIRSTKLEDSAMYFCASSELAGGNGELFFGEGSRLTVL.

This clone was counted at least ten times. The V call is TRBV5-4, the J call TRBJ2-7; 8 bases are shared with TRBD1. Looked up from germline, CDR1 is SGHNT and CDR2 is YYREEE (reference sequence). V lost 4 bases, J lost 7 bases, and 7 bases stayed unmatched. The CDR3 extends over 13 amino acids. The CDR3 sequence: CASSPRTGREQYF. CDR3 coding DNA: TGTGCCAGCAGCCCGAGGACAGGGAGAGAGCAGTACTTC.

The chain links TRBV9 to TRBJ1-1; no clear D. This CDR3 spans 14 amino acids. V shed 4 bases and J shed 0 bases, with 10 bases lying between them. The germline V gene encodes CDR1 SGDLS and CDR2 YYNGEE. The CDR3 loop is CASSHTGMNTEAFF. In DNA form, the CDR3 reads TGTGCCAGCAGCCACACTGGTATGAACACTGAAGCTTTCTTT. Supplemented by reference TRBV9 and TRBJ1-1, the full variable domain reads DSGVTQTPKHLITATGQRVTLRCSPRSGDLSVYWYQQSLDQGLQFLIQYYNGEERAKGNILERFSAQQFPDLHSELNLSSLELGDSALYFCASSHTGMNTEAFFGQGTRLTVV.

This clone has a single count. The rearrangement links TRBV6-1 to TRBJ1-1; a possible D gene is TRBD1 (5 bases). V dropped 6 bases and J dropped 5 bases, with 16 bases sitting between them. Germline V CDR1 and CDR2: MNHNS, SASEGT. This CDR3 has 14 residues. The CDR3 loop is CASSAAGSVTEAFF. CDR3 nucleotides: TGTGCCAGCAGCGCCGCAGGGAGTGTGACTGAAGCTTTCTTT.

This clone appeared a few times. The V and J genes are TRBV2 and TRBJ1-1, with D unresolved. Germline-derived CDR1 and CDR2 are SNHLY and FYNNEI. Trimming removed 2 bases at V and 10 bases at J, with 8 bases between. The CDR3 contains 11 residues. CDR3 DNA sequence: TGTGCCAGCAGTGAAATCCTCGGAGCTTTCTTT. Protein sequence: CASSEILGAFF.

This sequence joins TRBV7-8 and TRBJ2-1; TRBD2 might be the D (7 bases). Per germline, CDR1 SGHVS and CDR2 FQNEAQ. Trimming stripped 8 bases from V and 0 bases from J, with 17 bases between. This CDR3 has 16 residues. The CDR3 region has the DNA TGTGCCAGCTCGGGGGGCTCCGGGGGCTCCTACAATGAGCAGTTCTTC. It yields the protein CASSGGSGGSYNEQFF.

In regard to this clone: An end of the junction does not agree with germline; a read error may underlie this. This chain connects TRBV10-3 to TRBJ2-7, with TRBD1 matching 8 bases. This CDR3 contains 14 residues. Germline CDR1 ENHRY, CDR2 SYGVKD. CDR3 DNA sequence: TGTGCCGTCAGAGAGGGACAGGCCCGAGGCGAGCAGTACTTC. Protein: CAVREGQARGEQYF.

This rearrangement joins TRBV29-1 to TRBJ1-2, with D possibly being TRBD1 (6 bases). This CDR3 spans 14 amino acids. The V end was cut by 4 bases, the J end by 9 bases, with 21 bases between. CDR1 is SQVTM, CDR2 ANQGSEA, per germline. CDR3 protein: CSVVAAPGQSSYTF. CDR3 nucleotides: TGCAGCGTTGTGGCAGCCCCAGGACAGAGTAGCTACACCTTC.

The chain combines TRBV28 with TRBJ2-1; D may correspond to TRBD1 or TRBD2 (6 bases each). From germline, CDR1 is MDHEN and CDR2 SYDVKM. The CDR3 covers 15 residues. Trimming removed 7 bases at V and 0 bases at J, with 13 bases between. CDR3 nucleotides: TGTGCCAGCATCCTGGGGGGCCGCTCCTACAATGAGCAGTTCTTC. Translated, it gives CASILGGRSYNEQFF. Full variable domain (rest looked up from reference TRBV28 and TRBJ2-1): DVKVTQSSRYLVKRTGEKVFLECVQDMDHENMFWYRQDPGLGLRLIYFSYDVKMKEKGDIPEGYSVSREKKERFSLILESASTNQTSMYLCASILGGRSYNEQFFGPGTRLTVL.